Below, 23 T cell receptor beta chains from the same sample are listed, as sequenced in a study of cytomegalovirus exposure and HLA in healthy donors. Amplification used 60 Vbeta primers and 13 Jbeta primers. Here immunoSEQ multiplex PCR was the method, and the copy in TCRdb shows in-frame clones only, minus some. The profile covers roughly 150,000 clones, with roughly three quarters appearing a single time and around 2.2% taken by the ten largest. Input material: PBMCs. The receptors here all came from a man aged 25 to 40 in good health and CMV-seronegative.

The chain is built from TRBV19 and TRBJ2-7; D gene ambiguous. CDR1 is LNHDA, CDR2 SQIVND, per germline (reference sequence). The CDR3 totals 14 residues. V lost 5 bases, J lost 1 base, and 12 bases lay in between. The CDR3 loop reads CASSLSLDSYEQYF. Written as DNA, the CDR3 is TGTGCCAGTAGTCTTTCACTTGATTCCTACGAGCAGTACTTC.

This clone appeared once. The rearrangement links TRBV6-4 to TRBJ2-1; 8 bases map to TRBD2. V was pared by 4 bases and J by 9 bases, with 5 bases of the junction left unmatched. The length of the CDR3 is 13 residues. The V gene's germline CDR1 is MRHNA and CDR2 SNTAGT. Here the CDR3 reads CASSGTSGIEQFF. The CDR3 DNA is TGTGCCAGCAGTGGTACTAGCGGAATTGAGCAGTTCTTC.

The CDR3 nucleotides read TGCGCCAGCAGCGCCCCCCCCAGGGTAGCTGGCTACACCTTC. It codes for CASSAPPRVAGYTF. The chain has TRBV5-1 and TRBJ1-2; D might be TRBD1 (5 bases). The CDR3 extends over 14 amino acids. Germline CDR1 is SGHRS and CDR2 is YFSETQ. Trimming took 4 bases from V and 7 from J, leaving 17 bases between them.

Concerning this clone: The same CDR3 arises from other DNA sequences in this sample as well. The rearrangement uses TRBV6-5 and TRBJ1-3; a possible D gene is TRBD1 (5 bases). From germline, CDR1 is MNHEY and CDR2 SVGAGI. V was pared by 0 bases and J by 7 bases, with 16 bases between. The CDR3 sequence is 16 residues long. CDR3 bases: TGTGCCAGCAGTTACTCGTGGAGGGGAGTCGGGAACACCATATATTTT. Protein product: CASSYSWRGVGNTIYF.

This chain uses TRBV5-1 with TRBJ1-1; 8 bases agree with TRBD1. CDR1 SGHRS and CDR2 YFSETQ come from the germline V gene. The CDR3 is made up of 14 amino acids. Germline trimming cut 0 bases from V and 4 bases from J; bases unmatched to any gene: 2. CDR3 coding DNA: TGCGCCAGCAGCTTGGTTGACAGGGGCACTGAAGCTTTCTTT. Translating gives CASSLVDRGTEAFF.

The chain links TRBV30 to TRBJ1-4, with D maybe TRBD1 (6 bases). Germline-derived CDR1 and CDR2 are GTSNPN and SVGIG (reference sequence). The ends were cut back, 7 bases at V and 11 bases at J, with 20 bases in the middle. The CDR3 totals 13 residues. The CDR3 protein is CASSSVGAGKLFF. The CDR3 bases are TGTGCCTCCTCTTCCGTGGGGGCAGGGAAACTGTTTTTT. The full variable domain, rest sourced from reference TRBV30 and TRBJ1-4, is SQTIHQWPATLVQPVGSPLSLECTVEGTSNPNLYWYRQAAGRGLQLLFYSVGIGQISSEVPQNLSASRPQDRQFILSSKKLLLSDSGFYLCASSSVGAGKLFFGSGTQLSVL.

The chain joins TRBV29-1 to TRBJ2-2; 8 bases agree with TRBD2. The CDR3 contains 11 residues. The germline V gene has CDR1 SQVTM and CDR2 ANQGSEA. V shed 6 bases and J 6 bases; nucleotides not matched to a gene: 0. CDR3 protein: CSVAGAGELFF. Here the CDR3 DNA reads TGCAGCGTAGCGGGGGCCGGGGAGCTGTTTTTT.

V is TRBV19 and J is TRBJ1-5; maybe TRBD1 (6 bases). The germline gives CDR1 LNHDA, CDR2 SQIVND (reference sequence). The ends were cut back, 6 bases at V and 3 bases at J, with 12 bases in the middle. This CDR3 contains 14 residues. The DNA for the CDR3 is TGTGCCAGTAGCACTGACAGGCCCAATCAGCCCCAGCATTTT. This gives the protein CASSTDRPNQPQHF.

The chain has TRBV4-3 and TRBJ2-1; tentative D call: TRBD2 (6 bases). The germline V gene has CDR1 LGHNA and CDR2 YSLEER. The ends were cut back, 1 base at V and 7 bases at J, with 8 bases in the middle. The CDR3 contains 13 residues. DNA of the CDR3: TGCGCCAGCAGCCAAGTTGGGGGGAATGAGCAGTTCTTC. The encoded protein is CASSQVGGNEQFF.

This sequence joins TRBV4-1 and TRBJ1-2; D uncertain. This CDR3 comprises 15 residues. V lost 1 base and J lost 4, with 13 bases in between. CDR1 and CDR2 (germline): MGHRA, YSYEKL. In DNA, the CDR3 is TGCGCCAGCAGCCAAGGGGCCTCAATGGGCTATGGCTACACCTTC. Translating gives CASSQGASMGYGYTF.

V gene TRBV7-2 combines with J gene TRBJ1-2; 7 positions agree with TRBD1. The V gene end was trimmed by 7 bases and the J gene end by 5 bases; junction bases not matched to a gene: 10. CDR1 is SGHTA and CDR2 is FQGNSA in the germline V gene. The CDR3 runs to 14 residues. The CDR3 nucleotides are TGTGCCAGCATCCCTATACAGGGGCCATATGGCTACACCTTC. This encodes CASIPIQGPYGYTF.

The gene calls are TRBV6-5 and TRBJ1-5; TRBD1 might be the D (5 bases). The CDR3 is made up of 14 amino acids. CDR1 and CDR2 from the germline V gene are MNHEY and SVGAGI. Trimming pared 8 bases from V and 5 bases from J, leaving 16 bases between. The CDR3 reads CASSDGGGHQPQHF. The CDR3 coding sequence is TGTGCCAGCTCGGACGGCGGGGGTCATCAGCCCCAGCATTTT.

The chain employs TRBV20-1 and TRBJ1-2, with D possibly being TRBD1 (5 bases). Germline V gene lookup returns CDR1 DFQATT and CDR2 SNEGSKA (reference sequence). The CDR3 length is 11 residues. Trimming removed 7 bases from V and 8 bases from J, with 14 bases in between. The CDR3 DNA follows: TGCAGTGTCCCCGGGACTGAGGGCTACACCTTC. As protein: CSVPGTEGYTF.

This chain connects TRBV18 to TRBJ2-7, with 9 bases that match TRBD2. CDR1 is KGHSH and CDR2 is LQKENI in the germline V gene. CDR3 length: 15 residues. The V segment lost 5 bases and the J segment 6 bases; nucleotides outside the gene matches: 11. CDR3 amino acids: CASSTLRREGGEQYF. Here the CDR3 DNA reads TGTGCCAGCTCAACCCTACGGCGGGAGGGAGGCGAGCAGTACTTC.

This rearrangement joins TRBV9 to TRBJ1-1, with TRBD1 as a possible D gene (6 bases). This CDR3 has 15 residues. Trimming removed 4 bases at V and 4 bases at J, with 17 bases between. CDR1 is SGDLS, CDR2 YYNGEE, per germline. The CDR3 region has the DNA TGTGCCAGCAGCCCCAGGGGTCAGTTGGGCACTGAAGCTTTCTTT. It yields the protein CASSPRGQLGTEAFF.

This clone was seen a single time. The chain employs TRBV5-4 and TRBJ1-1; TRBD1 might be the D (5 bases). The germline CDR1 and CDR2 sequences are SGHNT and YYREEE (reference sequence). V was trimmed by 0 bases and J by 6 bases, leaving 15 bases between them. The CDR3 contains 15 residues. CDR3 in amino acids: CASSLGPGRTAEAFF. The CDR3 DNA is TGTGCCAGCAGCTTGGGGCCAGGGCGAACGGCTGAAGCTTTCTTT.

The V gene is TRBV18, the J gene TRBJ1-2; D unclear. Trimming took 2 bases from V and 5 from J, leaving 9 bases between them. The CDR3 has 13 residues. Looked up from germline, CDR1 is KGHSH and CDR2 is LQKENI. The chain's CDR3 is CASSPDPRYGYTF. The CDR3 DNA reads TGTGCCAGCTCACCAGACCCTAGGTATGGCTACACCTTC.

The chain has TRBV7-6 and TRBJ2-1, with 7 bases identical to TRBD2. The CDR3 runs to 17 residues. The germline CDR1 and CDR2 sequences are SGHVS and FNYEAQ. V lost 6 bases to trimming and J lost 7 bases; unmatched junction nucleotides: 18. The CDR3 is CASRLRVAGEGDNEQFF. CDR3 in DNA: TGTGCCAGCAGATTAAGGGTCGCGGGAGAAGGGGATAATGAGCAGTTCTTC.

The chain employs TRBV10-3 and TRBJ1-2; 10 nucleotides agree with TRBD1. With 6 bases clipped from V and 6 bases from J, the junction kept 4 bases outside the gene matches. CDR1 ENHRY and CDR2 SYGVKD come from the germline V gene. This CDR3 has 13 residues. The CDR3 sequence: CAIRGDRGDGYTF. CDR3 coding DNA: TGTGCCATCAGGGGGGACAGGGGCGATGGCTACACCTTC.

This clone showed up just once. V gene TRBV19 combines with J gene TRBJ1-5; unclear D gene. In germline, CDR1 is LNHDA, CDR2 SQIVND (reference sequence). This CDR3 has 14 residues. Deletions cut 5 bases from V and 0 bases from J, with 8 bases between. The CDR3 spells CASSRRDSNQPQHF. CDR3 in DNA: TGTGCCAGTAGTCGGAGGGATAGCAATCAGCCCCAGCATTTT.

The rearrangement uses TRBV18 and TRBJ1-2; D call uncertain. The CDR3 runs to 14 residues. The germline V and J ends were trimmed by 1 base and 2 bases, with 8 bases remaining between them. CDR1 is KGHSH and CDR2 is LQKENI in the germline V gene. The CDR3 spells CASSPLTGNYGYTF. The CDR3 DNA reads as TGTGCCAGCTCACCACTTACCGGGAACTATGGCTACACCTTC.

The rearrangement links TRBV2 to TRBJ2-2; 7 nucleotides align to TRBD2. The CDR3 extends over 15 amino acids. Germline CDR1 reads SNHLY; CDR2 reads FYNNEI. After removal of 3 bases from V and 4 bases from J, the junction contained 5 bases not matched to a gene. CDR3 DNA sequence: TGTGCCAGCAGTGAGTGGACTAGTGGCACCGGGGAGCTGTTTTTT. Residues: CASSEWTSGTGELFF.

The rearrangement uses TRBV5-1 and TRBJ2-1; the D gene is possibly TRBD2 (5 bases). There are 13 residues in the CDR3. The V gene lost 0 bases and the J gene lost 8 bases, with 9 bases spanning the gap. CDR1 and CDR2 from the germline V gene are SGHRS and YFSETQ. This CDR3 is CASSLGVEDEQFF. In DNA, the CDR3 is TGCGCCAGCAGCTTGGGTGTGGAGGATGAGCAGTTCTTC.